This is a list of T cell receptor beta chains from one sample in a study of T cell responses to AZD1222 COVID-19 vaccine. The protocol was immunoSEQ multiplex PCR, while the TCRdb copy is restricted to in-frame clones and leaves out a portion. The repertoire holds 150,000 to 200,000 clones, with just over 85% as singletons. Sequences were derived from peripheral blood, sampled on day 0 of AZD1222 vaccination. All receptors come from an adult in good health. CDR3s include the opening cysteine and the closing phenylalanine or tryptophan. The D gene is left open where the match is weak. Expanded clones get a size class; other rows say once, few or many, or leave the size out.

D,J,size,V,CDR3,DNA
TRBD1,TRBJ2-5,.,TRBV24-1,CATSDFGRGHGETQYF,TGTGCCACCAGTGATTTCGGCAGGGGGCATGGGGAGACCCAGTACTTC
TRBD2,TRBJ2-7,.,TRBV10-3,CAISGEGAGAYEQYF,TGTGCCATCAGTGGAGAGGGAGCGGGGGCCTACGAGCAGTACTTC
.,TRBJ1-3,.,TRBV5-1,CASSLAGIRGGTGTGNTIYF,TGCGCCAGCAGCTTGGCGGGGATTCGAGGCGGAACAGGCACGGGAAACACCATATATTTT
.,TRBJ2-1,.,TRBV14,CASSHQLNEQFF,TGTGCCAGCAGCCATCAGTTAAATGAGCAGTTCTTC
TRBD1,TRBJ1-6,.,TRBV12-5,CASGLATGGNYNSPLHF,TGTGCTAGTGGTTTGGCGACAGGGGGAAACTATAATTCACCCCTCCACTTT
.,TRBJ1-2,.,TRBV6-4,CASRMRSDSYGYTF,TGTGCCAGCAGGATGAGAAGTGACTCCTATGGCTACACCTTC
.,TRBJ2-3,.,TRBV19,CATAWGVADTQYF,TGTGCCACCGCCTGGGGGGTAGCAGATACGCAGTATTTT
.,TRBJ1-4,.,TRBV12-3/TRBV12-4,CASSLAGEKLFF,TGTGCCAGCAGTTTAGCGGGGGAAAAACTGTTTTTT
.,TRBJ2-3,.,TRBV6-2/TRBV6-3,CASSYSPGDTQYF,TGTGCCAGCAGTTACTCCCCGGGAGATACGCAGTATTTT
.,TRBJ1-4,.,TRBV30,CAWSGGSGRQKLFF,TGTGCCTGGAGTGGGGGATCGGGGAGGCAAAAACTGTTTTTT
TRBD2,TRBJ2-7,.,TRBV3-1/TRBV3-2,CASSQDKGLAYEQYF,TGTGCCAGCAGCCAAGATAAGGGACTAGCCTACGAGCAGTACTTC
.,TRBJ2-1,.,TRBV7-3,CASSQGWDNEQFF,TGTGCCAGCAGTCAAGGGTGGGACAATGAGCAGTTCTTC
.,TRBJ2-7,.,TRBV7-8,CASSLERAGAYEQYF,TGTGCCAGCAGCTTAGAGCGGGCAGGGGCGTACGAGCAGTACTTC
.,TRBJ1-1,few,TRBV30,CAWGPRTDEAFF,TGTGCCTGGGGGCCTCGGACTGACGAAGCTTTCTTT
.,TRBJ2-2,once,TRBV9,CASSVTSRSGELFF,TGTGCCAGCAGCGTAACGAGCAGGAGCGGGGAGCTGTTTTTT
.,TRBJ2-3,.,TRBV7-9,CASSSVVGGPTDTQYF,TGTGCCAGCAGCTCCGTAGTGGGGGGCCCCACAGATACGCAGTATTTT
.,TRBJ2-7,.,TRBV27,CASSTGFGYEQYF,TGTGCCAGCAGTACAGGTTTTGGCTACGAGCAGTACTTC
.,TRBJ1-1,.,TRBV5-1,CASSLRYSNTEAFF,TGCGCCAGCAGCTTGCGGTACAGTAACACTGAAGCTTTCTTT
.,TRBJ1-6,.,TRBV27,CASSSPDRPNSPLHF,TGTGCCAGCAGTTCTCCCGACAGGCCGAATTCACCCCTCCACTTT
.,TRBJ1-1,.,TRBV6-1,CASSEARQARAFF,TGTGCCAGCAGTGAAGCACGGCAGGCTAGGGCTTTCTTT
.,TRBJ2-7,few,TRBV28,CASSMAHEQYF,TGTGCCAGCAGTATGGCCCACGAGCAGTACTTC
TRBD1,TRBJ2-7,.,TRBV19,CASSLQGAMSHEQYF,TGTGCCAGTAGTTTACAGGGGGCGATGTCCCACGAGCAGTACTTC
.,TRBJ1-6,.,TRBV14,CASSQDLRGDYNSPLHF,TGTGCCAGCAGCCAAGATCTACGGGGGGACTATAATTCACCCCTCCACTTT
.,TRBJ1-5,.,TRBV5-1,CASSLETGINPGGNQPQHF,TGCGCCAGCAGCTTAGAGACAGGCATTAACCCAGGGGGCAATCAGCCCCAGCATTTT
.,TRBJ2-5,.,TRBV3-1/TRBV3-2,CASSQNDNSRGTQYF,TGTGCCAGCAGCCAAAATGACAACTCCAGGGGGACCCAGTACTTC
TRBD1,TRBJ1-2,.,TRBV19,CASSIEGGQGYGYTF,TGTGCCAGTAGTATAGAAGGGGGCCAGGGATATGGCTACACCTTC
.,TRBJ1-2,.,TRBV4-3,CASSQETKGLDGYTF,TGCGCCAGCAGCCAAGAGACTAAGGGGCTTGATGGCTACACCTTC
TRBD1,TRBJ1-5,.,TRBV27,CASSPHRDRGTSYHQPQHF,TGTGCCAGCAGTCCCCACCGGGACAGGGGGACTAGCTACCATCAGCCCCAGCATTTT
.,TRBJ1-1,.,TRBV19,CASRPGPQIVSSNTEAFF,TGTGCCAGTAGACCAGGACCGCAAATAGTATCTTCGAACACTGAAGCTTTCTTT
.,TRBJ2-3,.,TRBV7-3,CASSRTGTDTQYF,TGTGCCAGCAGCCGAACTGGCACAGATACGCAGTATTTT
.,TRBJ2-7,few,TRBV12-3/TRBV12-4,CASSWSQGGEQYF,TGTGCCAGCAGTTGGTCCCAGGGGGGCGAGCAGTACTTC
.,TRBJ1-6,.,TRBV2,CASSALTRESYNSPLHF,TGTGCCAGCAGTGCCCTGACTCGGGAATCCTATAATTCACCCCTCCACTTT